The 15 T cell receptor beta chains below all came from one sample that was sequenced in a study of blood T cell repertoires in COVID-19. TCRdb's table, derived via immunoSEQ multiplex PCR, lists solely in-frame clones and lacks some. The sample holds roughly 250,000 clones, about 90% seen once. Sequenced material: peripheral blood. The source of these receptors is a woman in her 40s with acute or convalescent COVID-19.

The genes are TRBV6-1 and TRBJ1-1, with D tentatively TRBD1 (6 bases). V lost 5 bases and J 10 bases, leaving 11 bases between the germline ends. The germline V gene encodes CDR1 MNHNS and CDR2 SASEGT. The length of the CDR3 is 11 residues. CDR3 loop: CASSISGAAFF. The DNA for the CDR3 is TGTGCCAGCAGTATATCAGGGGCAGCTTTCTTT.

This chain joins TRBV5-1 and TRBJ1-2; 7 nucleotides match TRBD1. V lost 4 bases, J lost 4 bases, and 7 bases stayed unmatched. CDR1 and CDR2 (germline): SGHRS, YFSETQ. This CDR3 has 14 amino acids. CDR3 DNA sequence: TGCGCCAGCAGCCTGAGGGGGCAGGGCTATGGCTACACCTTC. Its protein is CASSLRGQGYGYTF. The entire variable domain, with the rest obtained from reference TRBV5-1 and TRBJ1-2, is as follows: KAGVTQTPRYLIKTRGQQVTLSCSPISGHRSVSWYQQTPGQGLQFLFEYFSETQRNKGNFPGRFSGRQFSNSRSEMNVSTLELGDSALYLCASSLRGQGYGYTFGSGTRLTVV.

V and J are TRBV19 and TRBJ1-5; the D is unclear. The CDR3 is 14 amino acids. V was clipped by 10 bases and J by 4 bases, with 17 bases between them. In germline, CDR1 is LNHDA, CDR2 SQIVND (reference sequence). CDR3 sequence reads: CATHPQAGNQPQHF. As DNA, the CDR3 is TGTGCCACCCACCCCCAGGCAGGTAATCAGCCCCAGCATTTT.

This chain connects TRBV11-3 to TRBJ2-1; the match to TRBD2 covers 8 bases. The V gene end was trimmed by 3 bases and the J gene end by 8 bases; junction bases not matched to a gene: 9. CDR3 length equals 15 residues. Per the germline V gene, CDR1 is SGHNT and CDR2 is YENEEA. CDR3 residues: CASSFGGTRSDEQFF. In DNA form, the CDR3 reads TGTGCCAGCAGCTTCGGTGGGACTAGGTCAGATGAGCAGTTCTTC.

Only a few counts were recorded for this clone. V is TRBV10-3 and J is TRBJ1-1; 7 bases are a match to TRBD1. Germline CDR1 and CDR2: ENHRY and SYGVKD. V was pared by 6 bases and J by 5 bases, with 12 bases of the junction left unmatched. The CDR3 contains 15 residues. The CDR3 DNA follows: TGTGCCATCAGGGATCGGACAGGTATGGGTACTGAAGCTTTCTTT. This sequence encodes CAIRDRTGMGTEAFF.

The chain carries TRBV28 and TRBJ2-5; D not resolved. With 3 bases removed from V and 4 bases from J, the gap between germline ends came to 15 bases. Per germline, CDR1 MDHEN and CDR2 SYDVKM. The CDR3 loop spans 15 amino acids. The CDR3 sequence is CASSFAQVRRETQYF. In DNA, the CDR3 is TGTGCCAGCAGTTTCGCGCAAGTTCGGAGAGAGACCCAGTACTTC.

The V gene is TRBV23-1, the J gene TRBJ2-1, with TRBD1 identical over 7 bases. TRBV23-1 is an ORF, with its function uncertain. This CDR3 contains 11 residues. The V segment lost 7 bases and the J segment 6 bases; nucleotides outside the gene matches: 0. Here the CDR3 reads CASTGGNEQFF. The CDR3 DNA sequence: TGCGCCAGCACAGGGGGCAATGAGCAGTTCTTC.

CDR3 amino acids: CASSLVAIANYGYTF. The CDR3 DNA reads TGTGCCAGCAGCTTGGTCGCGATAGCTAACTATGGCTACACCTTC. J is TRBJ1-2 and V is TRBV5-6; D remains unclear. There are 15 residues in the CDR3. V lost 0 bases and J 0 bases, leaving 9 bases between the germline ends. Germline-derived CDR1 and CDR2 are SGHDT and YYEEEE.

Remarks on this clone: Other DNA sequences in the sample encode the same CDR3. The chain is built from TRBV2 and TRBJ1-4, with D possibly TRBD1 on 5 matching bases. Deletions cut 6 bases from V and 4 bases from J, with 9 bases between. The V gene's germline CDR1 is SNHLY and CDR2 FYNNEI. CDR3 size: 13 residues. As DNA, the CDR3 is TGTGCCAGCAGCCGTCAGGGTAATGAAAAACTGTTTTTT. Translation gives CASSRQGNEKLFF.

The chain recombines TRBV19 with TRBJ1-5; TRBD1 matches 9 bases. Germline V gene data show CDR1 as LNHDA and CDR2 as SQIVND (reference sequence). This CDR3 has 15 residues. Trimming at V came to 4 bases and at J to 7 bases, leaving 8 bases not matched to a gene. The CDR3 nucleotides read TGTGCCAGTAGTAGAGACAGGGGGTTTTCCCAGCCCCAGCATTTT. This sequence encodes CASSRDRGFSQPQHF.

V usage is TRBV4-1 and J usage is TRBJ1-4; D ambiguous. CDR3 length equals 16 residues. V dropped 1 base and J dropped 12 bases, with 21 bases sitting between them. Germline CDR1 reads MGHRA; CDR2 reads YSYEKL. The DNA of the CDR3 is TGCGCCAGCAGCCAAGTTTCGCGGGCCCCTCCGGTCGAACTGTTTTTT. As protein: CASSQVSRAPPVELFF.

The chain recombines TRBV6-1 with TRBJ1-2; D gene unclear. CDR3 size: 12 residues. V was cut by 1 base and J by 7 bases, with 7 bases left in between. Per germline, CDR1 MNHNS and CDR2 SASEGT. The CDR3 is CASSEVSFGYTF. Written as DNA, the CDR3 is TGTGCCAGCAGTGAAGTCAGTTTTGGCTACACCTTC.

J is TRBJ1-5 and V is TRBV9, with TRBD1 matching over 9 bases. The CDR3 sequence is 14 residues long. The germline V gene encodes CDR1 SGDLS and CDR2 YYNGEE. Trimming took 3 bases from V and 7 from J; bases not matched to a gene: 5. The CDR3 loop reads CASSGGTGTQPQHF. The CDR3, as DNA: TGTGCCAGCAGCGGAGGGACAGGGACCCAGCCCCAGCATTTT. Together with reference TRBV9 and TRBJ1-5, the CDR3 gives the full variable domain: DSGVTQTPKHLITATGQRVTLRCSPRSGDLSVYWYQQSLDQGLQFLIQYYNGEERAKGNILERFSAQQFPDLHSELNLSSLELGDSALYFCASSGGTGTQPQHFGDGTRLSIL.

V is TRBV2 and J is TRBJ1-1; 7 positions agree with TRBD1. Germline V gene sequence: CDR1 SNHLY, CDR2 FYNNEI. With V trimmed by 6 bases and J by 0 bases, 13 bases remained unmatched. CDR3 size: 17 residues. In nucleotides, the CDR3 is TGTGCCAGCAGCCTAGCGAGGGACAGCTTAATGAACACTGAAGCTTTCTTT. It is translated as CASSLARDSLMNTEAFF.

The chain employs TRBV7-8 and TRBJ1-1; 7 nucleotides match TRBD1. The junction had 17 bases not matched to a gene; V was cut back by 5 bases and J by 11 bases. Germline CDR1 is SGHVS and CDR2 is FQNEAQ. The CDR3 covers 15 residues. The CDR3 coding sequence is TGTGCCAGCAGCCTAATATCCCATCAAACAGGGGCCGCTTTCTTT. It yields the protein CASSLISHQTGAAFF.